This TCR beta chain is drawn from a study of cytomegalovirus exposure and HLA in healthy donors. Looking at the study overall: Caucasian-associated ancestry cluster membership applied to around 76% of some 400 genotyped donors.

Of note for this clone: The antigen remains unidentified.

Primers included in the PCR were 60 Vbeta and 13 Jbeta primers. The data were produced by immunoSEQ multiplex PCR, yet TCRdb's version contains in-frame clones alone and is incomplete. The sample has roughly 170,000 clones; approximately 84% are singletons. The CDR3 consists of 12 residues. V was cut by 2 bases and J by 14 bases, with 15 bases left in between. The germline gives CDR1 MDHEN, CDR2 SYDVKM. Study-level findings and limits: In a later analysis, an Asian-associated ancestry cluster reportedly showed fewer N-insertions than the roughly 730-donor mean. Evidence from a later analysis indicated that most CMV-associated TCR beta chains looked HLA-restricted. The investigators catalogued about 170 TCR beta chains as cytomegalovirus-associated.

This receptor was identified in a girl aged 10 to 17 in good health and CMV-seropositive. The chain combines TRBV28 with TRBJ1-1; a weak D match, TRBD1 (5 bases). The source material was PBMCs. As DNA, the CDR3 is TGTGCCAGCAGTTTAAGGAGGGGAGGTGTGTTCTTT. It is translated as CASSLRRGGVFF.